The T cell receptor beta chain described here comes from a study of blood T cell repertoires in COVID-19. This clone was detected only once. One junction end does not reproduce the germline sequence, and a read error may be involved. Assay used: immunoSEQ multiplex PCR; TCRdb lists only in-frame clones, some missing. The table includes more than 150,000 clones, approximately 80% detected once. This receptor was taken from a man aged 35-49 years who had recovered from COVID-19. Sequencing was done on a sample of PBMCs or T cells enriched from blood (not recorded which).

CDR3 sequence (DNA): TGTGCCAGCAGCTTAGACAGCAGAGATACGCAGTATTTT. The encoded protein is CASSLDSRDTQYF. This sequence joins TRBV7-2 and TRBJ2-3; D is ambiguous. Per germline, CDR1 SGHTA and CDR2 FQGNSA. The CDR3 runs to 13 residues.